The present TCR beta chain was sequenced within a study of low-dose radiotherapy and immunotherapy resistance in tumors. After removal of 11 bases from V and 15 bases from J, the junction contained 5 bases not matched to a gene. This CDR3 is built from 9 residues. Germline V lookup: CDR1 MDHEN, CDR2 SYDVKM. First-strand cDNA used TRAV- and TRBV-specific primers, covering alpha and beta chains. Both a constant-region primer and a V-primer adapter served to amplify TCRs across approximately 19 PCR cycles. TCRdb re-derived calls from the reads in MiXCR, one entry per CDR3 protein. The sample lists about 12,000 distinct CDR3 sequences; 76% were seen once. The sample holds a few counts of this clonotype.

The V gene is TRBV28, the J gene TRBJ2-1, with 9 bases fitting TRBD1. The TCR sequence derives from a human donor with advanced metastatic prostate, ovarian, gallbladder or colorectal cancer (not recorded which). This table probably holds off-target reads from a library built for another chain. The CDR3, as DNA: TGTGCCGAGGCGGGACAGGGGTTCTTC. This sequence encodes CAEAGQGFF.